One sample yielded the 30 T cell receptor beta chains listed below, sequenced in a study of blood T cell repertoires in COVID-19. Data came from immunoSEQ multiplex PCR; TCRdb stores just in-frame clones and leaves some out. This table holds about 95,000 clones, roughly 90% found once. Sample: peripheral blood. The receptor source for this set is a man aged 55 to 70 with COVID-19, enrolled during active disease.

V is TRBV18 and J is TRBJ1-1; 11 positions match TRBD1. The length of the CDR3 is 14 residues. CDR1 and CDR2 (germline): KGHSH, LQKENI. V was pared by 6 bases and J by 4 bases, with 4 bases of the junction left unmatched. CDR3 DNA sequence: TGTGCCAGCTCCCCCGGACAGGGGGCCACTGAAGCTTTCTTT. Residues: CASSPGQGATEAFF.

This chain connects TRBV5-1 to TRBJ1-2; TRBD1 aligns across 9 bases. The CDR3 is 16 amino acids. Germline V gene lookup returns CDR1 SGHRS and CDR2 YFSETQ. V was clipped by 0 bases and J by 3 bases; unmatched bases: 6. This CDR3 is CASSLDPQGADYGYTF. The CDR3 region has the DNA TGCGCCAGCAGCTTGGACCCACAGGGGGCCGACTATGGCTACACCTTC. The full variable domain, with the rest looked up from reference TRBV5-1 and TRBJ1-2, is KAGVTQTPRYLIKTRGQQVTLSCSPISGHRSVSWYQQTPGQGLQFLFEYFSETQRNKGNFPGRFSGRQFSNSRSEMNVSTLELGDSALYLCASSLDPQGADYGYTFGSGTRLTVV.

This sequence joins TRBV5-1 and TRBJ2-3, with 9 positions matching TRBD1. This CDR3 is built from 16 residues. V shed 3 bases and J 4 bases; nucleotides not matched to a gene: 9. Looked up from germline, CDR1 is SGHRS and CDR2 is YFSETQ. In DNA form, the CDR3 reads TGCGCCAGCAGCTCGGAAGGGACAGGGTTTTCAGATACGCAGTATTTT. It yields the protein CASSSEGTGFSDTQYF.

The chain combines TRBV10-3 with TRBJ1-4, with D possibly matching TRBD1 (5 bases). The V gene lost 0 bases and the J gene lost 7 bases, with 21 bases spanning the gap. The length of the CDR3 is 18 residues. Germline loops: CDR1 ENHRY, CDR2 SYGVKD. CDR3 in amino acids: CAISESTAQGLRREKLFF. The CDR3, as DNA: TGTGCCATCAGTGAGTCGACAGCCCAGGGCCTAAGACGTGAAAAACTGTTTTTT.

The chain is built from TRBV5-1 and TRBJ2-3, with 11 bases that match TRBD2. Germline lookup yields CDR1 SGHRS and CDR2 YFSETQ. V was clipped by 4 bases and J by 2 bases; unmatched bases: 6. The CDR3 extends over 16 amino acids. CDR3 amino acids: CASSPGTSGPTDTQYF. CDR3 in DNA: TGCGCCAGCAGCCCGGGGACTAGCGGACCCACAGATACGCAGTATTTT. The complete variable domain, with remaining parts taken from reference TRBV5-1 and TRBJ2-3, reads KAGVTQTPRYLIKTRGQQVTLSCSPISGHRSVSWYQQTPGQGLQFLFEYFSETQRNKGNFPGRFSGRQFSNSRSEMNVSTLELGDSALYLCASSPGTSGPTDTQYFGPGTRLTVL.

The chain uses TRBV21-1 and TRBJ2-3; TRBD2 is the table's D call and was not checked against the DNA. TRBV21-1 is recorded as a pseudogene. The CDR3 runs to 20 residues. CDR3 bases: TGTGCCAGCAGCGAAAGCCCCCCTAGCGGGAGGGCCGAGACCACAGATACGCAGTATTTT. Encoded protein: CASSESPPSGRAETTDTQYF.

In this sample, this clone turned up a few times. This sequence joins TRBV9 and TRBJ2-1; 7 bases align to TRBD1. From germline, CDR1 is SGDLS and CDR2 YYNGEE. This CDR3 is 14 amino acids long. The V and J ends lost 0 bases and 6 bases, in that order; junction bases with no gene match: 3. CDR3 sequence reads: CASSVGGQLNEQFF. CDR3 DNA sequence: TGTGCCAGCAGCGTAGGGGGACAGCTCAATGAGCAGTTCTTC. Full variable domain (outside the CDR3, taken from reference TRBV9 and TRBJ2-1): DSGVTQTPKHLITATGQRVTLRCSPRSGDLSVYWYQQSLDQGLQFLIQYYNGEERAKGNILERFSAQQFPDLHSELNLSSLELGDSALYFCASSVGGQLNEQFFGPGTRLTVL.

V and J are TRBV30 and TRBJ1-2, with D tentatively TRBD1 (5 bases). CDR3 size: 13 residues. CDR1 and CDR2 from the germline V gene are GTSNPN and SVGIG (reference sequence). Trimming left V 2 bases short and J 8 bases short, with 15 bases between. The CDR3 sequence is CAWSREGIGGYTF. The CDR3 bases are TGTGCCTGGAGTCGGGAGGGGATAGGGGGCTACACCTTC.

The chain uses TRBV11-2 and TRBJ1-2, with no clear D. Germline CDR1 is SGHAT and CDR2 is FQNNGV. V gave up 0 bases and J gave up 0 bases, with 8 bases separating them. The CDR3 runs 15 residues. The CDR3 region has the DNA TGTGCCAGCAGCTTAGATAGGGAGCCTAACTATGGCTACACCTTC. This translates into CASSLDREPNYGYTF. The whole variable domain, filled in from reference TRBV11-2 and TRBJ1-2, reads EAGVAQSPRYKIIEKRQSVAFWCNPISGHATLYWYQQILGQGPKLLIQFQNNGVVDDSQLPKDRFSAERLKGVDSTLKIQPAKLEDSAVYLCASSLDREPNYGYTFGSGTRLTVV.

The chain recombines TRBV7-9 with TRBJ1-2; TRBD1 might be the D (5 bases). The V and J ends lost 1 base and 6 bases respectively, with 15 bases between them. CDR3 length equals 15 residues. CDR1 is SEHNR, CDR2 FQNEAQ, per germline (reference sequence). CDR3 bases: TGTGCCAGCAGCTTAGAGGGGTGGCGGACGAATGGCTACACCTTC. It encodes CASSLEGWRTNGYTF.

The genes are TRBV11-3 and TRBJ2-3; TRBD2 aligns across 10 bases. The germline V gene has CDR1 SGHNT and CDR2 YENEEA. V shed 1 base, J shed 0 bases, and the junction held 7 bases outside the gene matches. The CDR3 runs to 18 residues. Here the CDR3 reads CASSLVLEAGGSTDTQYF. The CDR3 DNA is TGTGCCAGCAGCTTAGTTCTCGAAGCGGGAGGGAGCACAGATACGCAGTATTTT.

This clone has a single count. CDR3 nucleotide sequence: TGTGCCAGCAGCCGACGGGGTTCCTACGAGCAGTACTTC. It encodes CASSRRGSYEQYF. The chain is built from TRBV3-1 (or the pseudogene TRBV3-2) and TRBJ2-7; a possible D gene is TRBD2 (5 bases). Germline CDR1 reads LGHDT; CDR2 reads YNNKEL (reference sequence). CDR3 length equals 13 residues. Trimming removed 4 bases from V and 1 base from J, with 8 bases in between.

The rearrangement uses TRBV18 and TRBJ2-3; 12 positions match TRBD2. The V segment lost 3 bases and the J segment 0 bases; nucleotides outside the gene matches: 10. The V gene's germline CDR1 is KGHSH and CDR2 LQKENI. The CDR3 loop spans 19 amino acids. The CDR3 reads CASSPPSGREYGSTDTQYF. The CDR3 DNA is TGTGCCAGCTCACCCCCTAGCGGGAGGGAATATGGAAGCACAGATACGCAGTATTTT.

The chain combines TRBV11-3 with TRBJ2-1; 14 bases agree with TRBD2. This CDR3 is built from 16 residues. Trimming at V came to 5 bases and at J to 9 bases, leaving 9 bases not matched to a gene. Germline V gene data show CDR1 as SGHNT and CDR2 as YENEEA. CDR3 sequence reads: CASSQGLAGEASEQFF. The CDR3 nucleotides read TGTGCCAGCAGCCAGGGACTAGCGGGAGAGGCGAGTGAGCAGTTCTTC.

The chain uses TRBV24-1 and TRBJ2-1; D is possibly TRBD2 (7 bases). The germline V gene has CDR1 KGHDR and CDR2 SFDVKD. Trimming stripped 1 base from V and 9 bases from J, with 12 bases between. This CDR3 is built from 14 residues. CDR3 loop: CATSDLWGGAEQFF. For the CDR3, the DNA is TGTGCCACCAGTGATTTATGGGGGGGCGCTGAGCAGTTCTTC.

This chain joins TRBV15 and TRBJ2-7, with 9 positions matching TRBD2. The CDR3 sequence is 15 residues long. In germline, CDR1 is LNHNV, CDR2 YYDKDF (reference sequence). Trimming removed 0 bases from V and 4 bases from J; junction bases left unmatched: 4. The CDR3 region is CATSRDSGSVYEQYF. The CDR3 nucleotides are TGTGCCACCAGCAGAGATAGCGGGAGCGTTTACGAGCAGTACTTC.

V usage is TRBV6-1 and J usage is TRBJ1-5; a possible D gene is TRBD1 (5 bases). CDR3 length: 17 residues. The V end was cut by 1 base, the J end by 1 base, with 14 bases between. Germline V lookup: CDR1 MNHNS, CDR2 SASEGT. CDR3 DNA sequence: TGTGCCAGCAGTGAAGTAGGTTGGGGGGGGAGCAATCAGCCCCAGCATTTT. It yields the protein CASSEVGWGGSNQPQHF.

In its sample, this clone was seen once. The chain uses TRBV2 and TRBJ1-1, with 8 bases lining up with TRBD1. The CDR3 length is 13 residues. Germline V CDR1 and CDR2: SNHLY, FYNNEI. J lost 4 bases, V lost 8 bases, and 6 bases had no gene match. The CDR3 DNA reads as TGTGCCAGCGGACAGGGAAGAGGCACTGAAGCTTTCTTT. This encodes CASGQGRGTEAFF.

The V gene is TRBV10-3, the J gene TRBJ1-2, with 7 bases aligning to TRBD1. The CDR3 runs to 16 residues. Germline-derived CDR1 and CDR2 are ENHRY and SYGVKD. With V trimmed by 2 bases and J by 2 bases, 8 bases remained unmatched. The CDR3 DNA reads TGTGCCATCAGTGAGCCAGACAGGGTGAGGAACTATGGCTACACCTTC. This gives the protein CAISEPDRVRNYGYTF.

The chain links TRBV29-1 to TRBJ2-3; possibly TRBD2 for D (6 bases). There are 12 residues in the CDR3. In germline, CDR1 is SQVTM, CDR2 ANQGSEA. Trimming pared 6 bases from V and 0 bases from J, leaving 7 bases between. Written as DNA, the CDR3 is TGCAGCGTAGGAGGGAGCACAGATACGCAGTATTTT. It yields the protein CSVGGSTDTQYF.

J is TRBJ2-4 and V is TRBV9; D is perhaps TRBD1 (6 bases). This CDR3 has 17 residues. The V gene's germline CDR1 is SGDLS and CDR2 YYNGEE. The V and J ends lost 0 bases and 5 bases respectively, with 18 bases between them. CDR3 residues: CASSVVRDKVYQNIQYF. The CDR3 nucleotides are TGTGCCAGCAGCGTAGTCCGGGACAAGGTCTACCAAAACATTCAGTACTTC.

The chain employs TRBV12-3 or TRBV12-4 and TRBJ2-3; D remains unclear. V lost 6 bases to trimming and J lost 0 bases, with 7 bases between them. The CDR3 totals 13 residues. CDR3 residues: CASSPTSTDTQYF. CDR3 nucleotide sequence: TGTGCCAGCAGCCCCACTAGCACAGATACGCAGTATTTT.

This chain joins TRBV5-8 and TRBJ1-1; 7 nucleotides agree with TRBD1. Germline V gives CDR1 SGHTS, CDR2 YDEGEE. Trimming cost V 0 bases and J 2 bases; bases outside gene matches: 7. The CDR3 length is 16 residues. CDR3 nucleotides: TGTGCCAGCAGCTTGGGGGACAGTCACCTCAACACTGAAGCTTTCTTT. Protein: CASSLGDSHLNTEAFF.

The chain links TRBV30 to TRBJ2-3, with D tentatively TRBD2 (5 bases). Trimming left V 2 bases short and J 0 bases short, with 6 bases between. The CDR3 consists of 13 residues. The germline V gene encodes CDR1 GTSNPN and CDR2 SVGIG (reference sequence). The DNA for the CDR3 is TGTGCCTGGAGTAGCGGAAGCACAGATACGCAGTATTTT. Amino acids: CAWSSGSTDTQYF. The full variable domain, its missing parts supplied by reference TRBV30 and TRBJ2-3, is SQTIHQWPATLVQPVGSPLSLECTVEGTSNPNLYWYRQAAGRGLQLLFYSVGIGQISSEVPQNLSASRPQDRQFILSSKKLLLSDSGFYLCAWSSGSTDTQYFGPGTRLTVL.

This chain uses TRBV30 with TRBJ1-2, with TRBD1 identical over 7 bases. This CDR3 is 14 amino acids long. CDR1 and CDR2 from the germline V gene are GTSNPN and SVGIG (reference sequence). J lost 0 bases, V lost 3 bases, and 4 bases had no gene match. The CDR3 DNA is TGTGCCTGGAGGAACAGGGGAGCTAACTATGGCTACACCTTC. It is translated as CAWRNRGANYGYTF.

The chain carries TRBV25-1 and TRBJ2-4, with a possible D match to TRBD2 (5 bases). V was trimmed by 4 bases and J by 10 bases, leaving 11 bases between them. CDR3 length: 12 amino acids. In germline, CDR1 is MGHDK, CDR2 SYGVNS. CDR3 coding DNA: TGTGCCAGCAGTGGAGACCCGGGGATTCAGTACTTC. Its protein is CASSGDPGIQYF.

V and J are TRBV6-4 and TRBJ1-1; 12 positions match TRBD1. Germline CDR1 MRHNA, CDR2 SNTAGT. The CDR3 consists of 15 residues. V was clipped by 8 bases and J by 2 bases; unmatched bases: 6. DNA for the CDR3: TGTGCCAGCGGGGGGGACAGGGGGCGAAACACTGAAGCTTTCTTT. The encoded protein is CASGGDRGRNTEAFF.

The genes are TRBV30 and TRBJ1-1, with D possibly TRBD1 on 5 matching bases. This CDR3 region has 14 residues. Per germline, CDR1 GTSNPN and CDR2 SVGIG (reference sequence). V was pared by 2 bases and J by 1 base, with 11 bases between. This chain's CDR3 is CAWSRSGPNTEAFF. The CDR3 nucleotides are TGTGCCTGGAGTAGGTCAGGGCCGAACACTGAAGCTTTCTTT.

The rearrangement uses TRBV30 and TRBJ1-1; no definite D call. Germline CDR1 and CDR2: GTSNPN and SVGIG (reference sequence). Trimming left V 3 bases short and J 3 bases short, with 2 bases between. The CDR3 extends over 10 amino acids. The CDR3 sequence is CAWSDTEAFF. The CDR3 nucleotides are TGTGCCTGGAGCGACACTGAAGCTTTCTTT.

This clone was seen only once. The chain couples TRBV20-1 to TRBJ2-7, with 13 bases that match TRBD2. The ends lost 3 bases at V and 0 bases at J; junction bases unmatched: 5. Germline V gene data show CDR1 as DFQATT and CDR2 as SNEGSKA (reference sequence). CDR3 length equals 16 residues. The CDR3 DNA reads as TGCAGTGCTAGTGGGGGACTAGCGGGGTTCTCCTACGAGCAGTACTTC. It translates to CSASGGLAGFSYEQYF.